Listed below are T cell receptor beta chains from one sample, sequenced in a study of blood T cell repertoires in COVID-19. TCRdb's table, derived via immunoSEQ multiplex PCR, lists solely in-frame clones and lacks some. This table holds some 130,000 clones, approximately 84% found once. The sequenced material came from peripheral blood. Every receptor here comes from an older man with acute or convalescent COVID-19. Each CDR3 is given with its conserved first and last residue. The D gene is left open where the match is weak.

d_call j_call v_call cdr3_nt cdr3_aa
- TRBJ1-1 TRBV28 TGTGCCAGCAGTCGGGGGGGTTCGAACACTGAAGCTTTCTTT CASSRGGSNTEAFF
- TRBJ1-5 TRBV6-2/TRBV6-3 TGTGCCAGCAGTTTGTGGGGGCCCGGCAATCAGCCCCAGCATTTT CASSLWGPGNQPQHF
TRBD1 TRBJ1-3 TRBV7-9 TGTGCCAGCAGCGCTGACAGGGTCGTTCGGAACACCATATATTTT CASSADRVVRNTIYF
TRBD2 TRBJ2-3 TRBV15 TGTGCCACCAGCAGCCCTAGCGGGGGGCCATACGGCACAGATACGCAGTATTTT CATSSPSGGPYGTDTQYF
- TRBJ2-7 TRBV9 TGTGCCAGCAGCGTAGGACCCAGGGGCGACGAGCAGTACTTC CASSVGPRGDEQYF
TRBD2 TRBJ2-1 TRBV7-2 TGTGCCAGCAGCTTAGCGAGGGCTAGCGGGGGGGCGCGATACAATGAGCAGTTCTTC CASSLARASGGARYNEQFF
TRBD1 TRBJ1-3 TRBV10-3 TGTGCCATCCGATCGGGACAGGGGAACAGGGGTGGAAACACCATATATTTT CAIRSGQGNRGGNTIYF
TRBD1 TRBJ1-2 TRBV6-5 TGTGCCAGCACCCCCTTCCCAGGGGGCGCGTATGGCTACACCTTC CASTPFPGGAYGYTF
TRBD1 TRBJ1-6 TRBV2 TGTGCCAGCAGCACGACAGGGGGTCTCTATTCACCCCTCCACTTT CASSTTGGLYSPLHF
TRBD1 TRBJ1-1 TRBV5-1 TGCGCCAGCAGCGAGGGGGCTTCGGGACAGGGCATGGACACTGAAGCTTTCTTT CASSEGASGQGMDTEAFF
TRBD1 TRBJ1-6 TRBV5-1 TGCGCCAGCAGCTTGGGGGGACAGGGTGGAAAGAATTCACCCCTCCACTTT CASSLGGQGGKNSPLHF